The 20 T cell receptor beta chains presented below share a single source sample, sequenced in a study of cytomegalovirus exposure and HLA in healthy donors listed by TCRdb under 2017. Libraries were prepared through the immunoSEQ multiplex PCR assay. A mixture of 60 forward primers for TCR Vbeta segments and 13 reverse primers for TCR Jbeta segments was used in the multiplex PCR. TCRdb retrieved this table from immuneACCESS and kept in-frame rearrangements only. Not all clones are present; in checked studies, unresolved V genes account for under half, and no reason is known for the remainder. This sample holds 140,000 or so clones; roughly 80% were observed only once. Jointly, the top ten make up over 1% of the sample. The source material was PBMCs. The source is a female donor in good health and CMV-seronegative.

V is TRBV28 and J is TRBJ2-5, with D possibly being TRBD1 (6 bases). The CDR3 loop spans 15 amino acids. Germline CDR1 MDHEN, CDR2 SYDVKM. Trimming left V 6 bases short and J 2 bases short, with 16 bases between. CDR3 bases: TGTGCCAGCAGCCCCCACAGGGCTGGGCAAGAGACCCAGTACTTC. It encodes CASSPHRAGQETQYF. The entire variable domain, with the rest obtained from reference TRBV28 and TRBJ2-5, is as follows: DVKVTQSSRYLVKRTGEKVFLECVQDMDHENMFWYRQDPGLGLRLIYFSYDVKMKEKGDIPEGYSVSREKKERFSLILESASTNQTSMYLCASSPHRAGQETQYFGPGTRLLVL.

The J gene is TRBJ1-2, the V gene TRBV29-1; no definite D call. The V and J ends lost 3 bases and 3 bases respectively, with 11 bases between them. From germline, CDR1 is SQVTM and CDR2 ANQGSEA. The CDR3 is made up of 13 amino acids. CDR3 DNA sequence: TGCAGCGTTGATTCCGGTTACGACTATGGCTACACCTTC. This encodes CSVDSGYDYGYTF.

CDR3 DNA sequence: TGTGCCACCAGCAGAGATCTCTTCTCTGGAAACACCATATATTTT. Its translation is CATSRDLFSGNTIYF. The chain carries TRBV15 and TRBJ1-3; D is undetermined. Germline lookup yields CDR1 LNHNV and CDR2 YYDKDF (reference sequence). The CDR3 has 15 residues. Deletions cut 0 bases from V and 0 bases from J, with 6 bases between.

The chain is built from TRBV15 and TRBJ2-1; D is possibly TRBD1 (6 bases). V was shortened by 5 bases and J by 8 bases, with 19 bases between the two germline ends. Germline V gene lookup returns CDR1 LNHNV and CDR2 YYDKDF (reference sequence). The CDR3 has 15 residues. The CDR3 nucleotides are TGTGCCACCAGCGGCCCCGACAGGATCGGGGATGAGCAGTTCTTC. Its protein product is CATSGPDRIGDEQFF.

Only a few counts were recorded for this clone. V gene TRBV2 combines with J gene TRBJ2-7, with 7 bases lining up with TRBD1. CDR3 length: 14 amino acids. Germline V gene data show CDR1 as SNHLY and CDR2 as FYNNEI. The V gene end was trimmed by 6 bases and the J gene end by 1 base; junction bases not matched to a gene: 6. Here the CDR3 reads CASSLPGQSYEQYF. In DNA form, the CDR3 reads TGTGCCAGCAGCCTCCCGGGACAGTCCTACGAGCAGTACTTC.

The genes are TRBV30 and TRBJ2-5, with unresolved D. V lost 2 bases, J lost 2 bases, and 3 bases lay in between. CDR1 and CDR2 from the germline V gene are GTSNPN and SVGIG (reference sequence). This CDR3 comprises 11 residues. DNA for the CDR3: TGTGCCTGGAGTCGGCAAGAGACCCAGTACTTC. Translated, it gives CAWSRQETQYF.

This rearrangement joins TRBV2 to TRBJ1-2; D gene ambiguous. Germline CDR1 reads SNHLY; CDR2 reads FYNNEI. The V and J ends lost 0 bases and 5 bases respectively, with 19 bases between them. This CDR3 region has 17 residues. CDR3 amino acids: CASSEASTSYHPYGYTF. The DNA of the CDR3 is TGTGCCAGCAGTGAAGCTAGCACGTCCTACCACCCTTATGGCTACACCTTC.

The table lists this clone with a count of one. This chain joins TRBV30 and TRBJ1-1; D is unresolved. Trimming took 2 bases from V and 1 from J, leaving 11 bases between them. Germline V CDR1 and CDR2: GTSNPN, SVGIG (reference sequence). The CDR3 is 14 amino acids. The CDR3 DNA sequence: TGTGCCTGGAGTTGGGGAGGAGGGAACACTGAAGCTTTCTTT. This gives the protein CAWSWGGGNTEAFF.

V gene TRBV29-1 combines with J gene TRBJ2-3, with unresolved D. Germline CDR1 is SQVTM and CDR2 is ANQGSEA. Trimming cost V 4 bases and J 0 bases, with 5 bases left between them. CDR3 length equals 12 residues. The CDR3 region is CSVVPSTDTQYF. The CDR3 nucleotides read TGCAGCGTTGTCCCTAGCACAGATACGCAGTATTTT.

The chain employs TRBV29-1 and TRBJ2-1, with a tentative D call TRBD2 (6 bases). CDR3 size: 14 residues. Per the germline V gene, CDR1 is SQVTM and CDR2 is ANQGSEA. The V end was cut by 4 bases, the J end by 7 bases, with 17 bases between. CDR3 protein: CSVVFQLAINEQFF. The CDR3 DNA is TGCAGCGTTGTGTTTCAACTAGCTATAAATGAGCAGTTCTTC.

The chain has TRBV30 and TRBJ2-2; no clear D. V was cut by 0 bases and J by 3 bases, with 20 bases left in between. This CDR3 has 18 residues. From germline, CDR1 is GTSNPN and CDR2 SVGIG (reference sequence). CDR3 nucleotides: TGTGCCTGGAGTGTACGTCGGTTGAGGCAGAATTACACCGGGGAGCTGTTTTTT. Translating gives CAWSVRRLRQNYTGELFF. Drawing the rest from reference TRBV30 and TRBJ2-2, the complete variable domain is SQTIHQWPATLVQPVGSPLSLECTVEGTSNPNLYWYRQAAGRGLQLLFYSVGIGQISSEVPQNLSASRPQDRQFILSSKKLLLSDSGFYLCAWSVRRLRQNYTGELFFGEGSRLTVL.

V usage is TRBV29-1 and J usage is TRBJ1-2; 7 nucleotides align to TRBD1. Trimming took 5 bases from V and 3 from J; bases not matched to a gene: 12. CDR1 is SQVTM, CDR2 ANQGSEA, per germline. The CDR3 is 15 residues long. CDR3 loop: CSVPRDSLGDYGYTF. CDR3 coding DNA: TGCAGCGTTCCTCGGGACAGCCTAGGGGACTATGGCTACACCTTC.

The rearrangement joins TRBV5-6 to TRBJ1-4; 7 bases line up with TRBD1. Germline CDR1 SGHDT, CDR2 YYEEEE. V gave up 4 bases and J gave up 8 bases; unmatched junction bases: 8. The CDR3 sequence is 14 residues long. The CDR3 DNA is TGTGCCAGCAGCCCGGGACAGTCAGGGGAAAAACTGTTTTTT. This gives the protein CASSPGQSGEKLFF.

The chain employs TRBV6-6 and TRBJ2-1; D is possibly TRBD2 (6 bases). The CDR3 covers 12 residues. The V end was cut by 5 bases, the J end by 16 bases, with 18 bases between. CDR1 MNHNY and CDR2 SVGAGI come from the germline V gene (reference sequence). CDR3 amino acids: CASSKKGLDPFF. For the CDR3, the DNA is TGTGCCAGCAGTAAAAAGGGACTGGACCCCTTCTTC.

This CDR3 is CASSPKGGQGFLGANVLTF. Here the CDR3 DNA reads TGTGCCAGCAGCCCCAAGGGGGGACAGGGCTTCTTAGGGGCCAACGTCCTGACTTTC. The chain combines TRBV5-8 with TRBJ2-6; TRBD1 matches at 9 bases. Germline V CDR1 and CDR2: SGHTS, YDEGEE. The CDR3 extends over 19 amino acids. J lost 4 bases, V lost 4 bases, and 15 bases had no gene match.

The CDR3 DNA sequence: TGTGCCAGCACGACAGGGACCACTGAAGCTTTCTTT. Translated: CASTTGTTEAFF. The J gene is TRBJ1-1, the V gene TRBV28; 7 bases match TRBD1. J gave up 4 bases and V 7 bases, and 3 bases lay outside the gene matches. The CDR3 has 12 amino acids. Germline loops: CDR1 MDHEN, CDR2 SYDVKM.

The chain joins TRBV10-3 to TRBJ2-1; 8 bases are a match to TRBD1. V lost 5 bases and J lost 5; bases outside the gene matches: 5. This CDR3 has 14 amino acids. The germline gives CDR1 ENHRY, CDR2 SYGVKD. CDR3: CAISTGQGNNEQFF. DNA for the CDR3: TGTGCCATCAGTACCGGACAGGGAAACAATGAGCAGTTCTTC.

The rearrangement joins TRBV18 to TRBJ2-7, with no clear D. V was cut by 3 bases and J by 2 bases, with 11 bases left in between. CDR1 is KGHSH, CDR2 LQKENI, per germline. This CDR3 is built from 14 residues. This CDR3 reads CASSPVSSAYEQYF. The CDR3 coding sequence is TGTGCCAGCTCACCGGTCTCGTCAGCCTACGAGCAGTACTTC.

The chain joins TRBV7-9 to TRBJ1-5; D is undetermined. The CDR3 is 14 amino acids. V lost 1 base to trimming and J lost 2 bases, with 6 bases between them. The V gene's germline CDR1 is SEHNR and CDR2 FQNEAQ (reference sequence). The CDR3 here is CASSLDNGNQPQHF. The CDR3 nucleotides are TGTGCCAGCAGCTTAGACAACGGCAATCAGCCCCAGCATTTT. Looking up the rest from reference TRBV7-9 and TRBJ1-5 gives the full variable domain: DTGVSQNPRHKITKRGQNVTFRCDPISEHNRLYWYRQTLGQGPEFLTYFQNEAQLEKSRLLSDRFSAERPKGSFSTLEIQRTEQGDSAMYLCASSLDNGNQPQHFGDGTRLSIL.

This clone is a singleton in its sample. The gene calls are TRBV5-6 and TRBJ2-7; 8 bases map to TRBD2. The CDR3 runs 15 residues. With V trimmed by 3 bases and J by 2 bases, 7 bases remained unmatched. Per germline, CDR1 SGHDT and CDR2 YYEEEE. CDR3: CASSSRGRSPYEQYF. CDR3 sequence (DNA): TGTGCCAGCAGCTCTCGCGGGAGGTCCCCCTACGAGCAGTACTTC. Full variable domain (remainder filled in from reference TRBV5-6 and TRBJ2-7): DAGVTQSPTHLIKTRGQQVTLRCSPKSGHDTVSWYQQALGQGPQFIFQYYEEEERQRGNFPDRFSGHQFPNYSSELNVNALLLGDSALYLCASSSRGRSPYEQYFGPGTRLTVT.